A single sample is the source of the 4 T cell receptor beta chains below, sequenced in a study of human T cells and chemical hapten exposure. Described time point: pre-sensitization, week 0. The treatment: therapeutic diphenylcyclopropenone sensitization with weekly scalp DPC. Via MiXCR, TCRdb re-called the RACE reads, giving one row per CDR3 protein. The sample includes around 100,000 distinct CDR3 sequences, roughly 10% seen only once; the top ten take about 3%. The source was whole blood, collected in connection with sensitization to the hapten diphenylcyclopropenone (DPC). The source of these receptors is a woman between 55 and 75 years old with alopecia areata. Some clones in this sample may be carry-over from other donors' samples.

This clonotype came up many times. This rearrangement joins TRBV10-3 to TRBJ1-5; no clear D gene. The CDR3 is 13 amino acids. Germline CDR1 and CDR2: ENHRY and SYGVKD. V lost 7 bases, J lost 1 base, and 8 bases lay in between. CDR3 nucleotides: TGTGCCATCAAAAGGGAGAGCAATCAGCCCCAGCATTTT. As protein: CAIKRESNQPQHF.

The chain recombines TRBV29-1 with TRBJ1-2, with TRBD1 matching 9 bases. Per the germline V gene, CDR1 is SQVTM and CDR2 is ANQGSEA. CDR3 length equals 15 residues. With V trimmed by 5 bases and J by 2 bases, 9 bases remained unmatched. The CDR3 here is CSVLNTDRGNYGYTF. CDR3 sequence (DNA): TGCAGCGTTCTTAACACGGACAGGGGAAACTATGGCTACACCTTC.

This clonotype was recorded at least ten times. The chain uses TRBV5-1 and TRBJ2-3; D is undetermined. The V gene's germline CDR1 is SGHRS and CDR2 YFSETQ. This CDR3 has 14 residues. V lost 4 bases and J 1 base, leaving 10 bases between the germline ends. CDR3 in amino acids: CASSRSSRTDTQYF. The CDR3, as DNA: TGCGCCAGCAGCCGGAGCAGCCGCACAGATACGCAGTATTTT. The full variable domain, with the rest looked up from reference TRBV5-1 and TRBJ2-3, is KAGVTQTPRYLIKTRGQQVTLSCSPISGHRSVSWYQQTPGQGLQFLFEYFSETQRNKGNFPGRFSGRQFSNSRSEMNVSTLELGDSALYLCASSRSSRTDTQYFGPGTRLTVL.

The genes are TRBV20-1 and TRBJ2-7, with D maybe TRBD1 (5 bases). V lost 6 bases and J 1 base, leaving 19 bases between the germline ends. This CDR3 spans 15 amino acids. The germline V gene encodes CDR1 DFQATT and CDR2 SNEGSKA (reference sequence). The CDR3 DNA reads as TGCAGTGCATCCCATTCCTTGACAGCTTCCTACGAGCAGTACTTC. Protein product: CSASHSLTASYEQYF.